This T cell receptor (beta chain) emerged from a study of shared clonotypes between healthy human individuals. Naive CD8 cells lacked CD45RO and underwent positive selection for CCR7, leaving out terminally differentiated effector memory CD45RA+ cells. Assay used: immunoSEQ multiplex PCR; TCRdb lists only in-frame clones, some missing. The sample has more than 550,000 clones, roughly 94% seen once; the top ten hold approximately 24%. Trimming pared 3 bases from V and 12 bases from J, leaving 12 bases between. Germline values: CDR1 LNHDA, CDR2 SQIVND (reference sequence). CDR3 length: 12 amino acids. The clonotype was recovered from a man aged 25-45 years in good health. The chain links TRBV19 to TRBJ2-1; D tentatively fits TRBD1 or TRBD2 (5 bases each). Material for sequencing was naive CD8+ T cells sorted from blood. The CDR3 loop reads CASSMGTRRQFF. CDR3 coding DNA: TGTGCCAGTAGTATGGGGACCCGGAGGCAGTTCTTC. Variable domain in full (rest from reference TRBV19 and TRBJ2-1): DGGITQSPKYLFRKEGQNVTLSCEQNLNHDAMYWYRQDPGQGLRLIYYSQIVNDFQKGDIAEGYSVSREKKESFPLTVTSAQKNPTAFYLCASSMGTRRQFFGPGTRLTVL.